This TCR beta chain was profiled in a study of blood T cell repertoires in COVID-19. Study at large: Material from acute and convalescent COVID-19 was sourced from the United States, Italy and Spain.

Germline lookup yields CDR1 WSHSY and CDR2 SAAADI. Trimming stripped 6 bases from V and 8 bases from J, with 14 bases between. CDR3 length: 14 amino acids. Assay: immunoSEQ multiplex PCR; the TCRdb copy retains only in-frame clones and omits some. The sample consists of tens of thousands of clones, nearly 80% of them appearing once. V and J are TRBV10-2 and TRBJ1-6; no reliable D call. The origin of this receptor is a man between 65 and 85 years old with COVID-19, enrolled during active disease. Input material: peripheral blood. In nucleotides, the CDR3 is TGCGCCAGCAGGGACTGGACTCTTGATTCACCCCTCCACTTT. It codes for CASRDWTLDSPLHF.